This T cell receptor beta chain was captured by sequencing in a study of T cell responses to AZD1222 COVID-19 vaccine (dated by TCRdb to the early 2020s). At the level of the whole study: A total of 230 to 250 trial participants underwent TCR sequencing, of whom about 210 received two doses of AZD1222 and roughly 25 received two doses of the MenACWY control vaccine. Trial participants were enrolled into age subgroups of 18-55, 56-69 and 70-plus years, which contained approximately 150, 28 and 58 TCR-sequenced participants, respectively. What the authors observed across the whole study: A significant rise in spike-specific TCR breadth and depth was observed after two AZD1222 doses relative to day 0 and relative to MenACWY recipients. Participants were mostly white British, with more females than males. The authors suggested clonal diversity may have been underestimated. The 56-69-year group was small, and its depth increase did not reach significance, likely because of low power. Because no day 14 peak-response samples were available, the repertoires could be characterized only after the peak T cell response. Conclusions about previously exposed vaccinees are limited because only six or seven AZD1222 recipients were SARS-CoV-2 seropositive at baseline. The vaccine-associated CD4 TCRs covered the entire spike protein, and the dominant responses fell in regions 160-218 and 743-854. Reportedly, almost half of the unique spike-specific TCRs recognized epitopes lying outside the regions that are mutated in the B.1.351 and B.1.1.7 variants.

In regard to this clone: What antigen it recognizes has not been identified. No base-level quality is on record; no much larger clone is a single base apart.

Read against the paper, the sample's time point label means: about 28 days (+/-7) after the second vaccine dose. Interpreted using the paper, the treatment or condition label stands for: meningococcal conjugate vaccine given as trial control. Vaccinee samples were obtained from the UK trials COV001 and COV002, which included a single-blind randomized controlled phase 2/3 trial of AZD1222 (ChAdOx1 nCoV-19) in healthy adults. For TCRbeta chain sequencing, PBMC samples were collected from trial participants at day 0 and at day 28 after the second dose. Taken from cysteine to phenylalanine, the CDR3 has 15 residues. The read is trimmed to its CDR3 DNA, 45 bases read in frame from base 1. The germline V gene specifies KGHSH as CDR1 and LQKENI as CDR2. V gives up 0 bases and J gives up 5 bases, and the segment between their germline ends measures 13 bases. The CDR3 regions of human TCRbeta chains were analyzed by immunosequencing. As for how the authors treated the data: TCRs in the repertoires were compared against a reference library of SARS-CoV-2-specific TCRs that had been generated with the MIRA antigen-specificity platform. Breadth meant the fraction of unique TCRs that were SARS-CoV-2-associated, whereas depth meant the fraction of total T cells that were SARS-CoV-2-associated. Using the MIRA data, each spike-specific TCR was mapped to the spike region that the TCR reacts to and placed in a CD4 or CD8 class. Log10-transformed breadth and depth values were compared by one-way ANOVA with Sidak's multiple comparisons tests. This is the immuneACCESS table as TCRdb keeps it, with only in-frame sequences that have V and J called. A part of the clones is gone; compared with another copy, unresolved V genes explain less than half, and the rest is unexplained. V and J calls and clone size are given by that table; D and trimming were obtained from the DNA. Here the sample has about 120,000 clones; roughly 90% occur a single time. The ten largest clones represent 4.2% of the sample.

This clonotype was sampled from an adult who received the MenACWY meningococcal vaccine as a control. Specimen: peripheral blood, collected 28 days after the second dose of the MenACWY control vaccine. The rearrangement joined TRBV18 to TRBJ1-1; the D gene cannot be resolved reliably. This receptor carries the CDR3 CASSPPGPGLTEAFF. The DNA sequence is as follows: TGTGCCAGCTCACCACCTGGACCGGGGTTAACTGAAGCTTTCTTT. The variable domain in full, with residues beyond the CDR3 obtained from the reference TRBV18 and TRBJ1-1 genes, is NAGVMQNPRHLVRRRGQEARLRCSPMKGHSHVYWYRQLPEEGLKFMVYLQKENIIDESGMPKERFSAEFPKEGPSILRIQQVVRGDSAAYFCASSPPGPGLTEAFFGQGTRLTVV.